The next 19 T cell receptor beta chains were all read from a single sample in a study of T cells after yellow fever vaccination. TCRdb analysed the 5' RACE reads with MiXCR anew, one entry per CDR3 protein. Of about 550,000 distinct CDR3 sequences listed, less than 20% were seen once; the top ten hold more than 13%. The sequences come from PBMCs, collected 15 days after the yellow fever booster vaccination. The receptor set was obtained from a man in his thirties or forties who received the YFV17D yellow fever vaccine.

Ten or more counts support this clonotype. The chain has TRBV6-1 and TRBJ2-7, with 13 bases that match TRBD2. The length of the CDR3 is 13 residues. Per the germline V gene, CDR1 is MNHNS and CDR2 is SASEGT. Losses at the gene ends were 10 bases for V and 4 bases for J; bases not matched to a gene: 4. CDR3 region: CATRTSGSYEQYF. The DNA of the CDR3 is TGTGCCACCAGGACTAGCGGGAGTTACGAGCAGTACTTC.

This sequence joins TRBV7-2 and TRBJ2-7; a weak D match, TRBD2 (6 bases). V gave up 0 bases and J gave up 3 bases, with 9 bases separating them. CDR1 and CDR2 from the germline V gene are SGHTA and FQGNSA. The CDR3 consists of 14 residues. The CDR3 reads CASSLAYGSYEQYF. The DNA of the CDR3 is TGTGCCAGCAGCTTAGCCTACGGGAGCTACGAGCAGTACTTC. Filled out from reference TRBV7-2 and TRBJ2-7, the complete variable domain reads GAGVSQSPSNKVTEKGKDVELRCDPISGHTALYWYRQSLGQGLEFLIYFQGNSAPDKSGLPSDRFSAERTGGSVSTLTIQRTQQEDSAVYLCASSLAYGSYEQYFGPGTRLTVT.

This CDR3 reads CASQPPITDTQYF. DNA for the CDR3: TGTGCCAGCCAACCACCGATCACAGATACGCAGTATTTT. This chain connects TRBV2 to TRBJ2-3, with unresolved D. Germline assignment: CDR1 SNHLY and CDR2 FYNNEI. The CDR3 is 13 amino acids. The V gene lost 8 bases and the J gene lost 2 bases, with 11 bases spanning the gap.

This clonotype was seen only a few times. This rearrangement joins TRBV6-1 to TRBJ1-2; 10 nucleotides line up with TRBD1. The CDR3 runs 13 residues. CDR1 MNHNS and CDR2 SASEGT come from the germline V gene. After removal of 6 bases from V and 5 bases from J, the junction contained 3 bases not matched to a gene. CDR3 region: CASSDRGLYGYTF. Written as DNA, the CDR3 is TGTGCCAGCAGCGACAGGGGGCTTTATGGCTACACCTTC.

This clonotype was seen ten or more times. This rearrangement joins TRBV7-7 to TRBJ2-1; no definite D call. Trimming took off 4 bases at V and 7 bases at J, with 11 bases between the two ends. Germline CDR1 reads SSHAT; CDR2 reads FNYEAQ (reference sequence). This CDR3 has 13 amino acids. The CDR3 protein is CASSSEWGNEQFF. DNA of the CDR3: TGTGCCAGCAGCTCCGAGTGGGGTAATGAGCAGTTCTTC.

This clonotype has more than one count but fewer than ten. The chain employs TRBV12-3 or TRBV12-4 and TRBJ2-1; D is ambiguous. This CDR3 contains 16 residues. The germline V and J ends were trimmed by 4 bases and 12 bases, with 25 bases remaining between them. The CDR3 DNA follows: TGTGCCAGCAGTTATGTGCGCAACCTTATAATACCCGGGCAGTTCTTC. Its protein is CASSYVRNLIIPGQFF.

This clonotype was counted a few times. The chain has TRBV6-1 and TRBJ2-3, with 8 bases aligning to TRBD2. The germline V gene encodes CDR1 MNHNS and CDR2 SASEGT. The CDR3 extends over 16 amino acids. After removal of 6 bases from V and 1 base from J, the junction contained 9 bases not matched to a gene. CDR3 bases: TGTGCCAGCAGCCTCGGCGGGAGGCCGCGCACAGATACGCAGTATTTT. This sequence encodes CASSLGGRPRTDTQYF.

This clonotype was detected a few times. This sequence joins TRBV27 and TRBJ2-1, with 14 bases fitting TRBD2. Germline V gene lookup returns CDR1 MNHEY and CDR2 SMNVEV (reference sequence). The CDR3 contains 14 residues. The junction had 4 bases not matched to a gene; V was cut back by 5 bases and J by 10 bases. The CDR3 sequence is CASSGTSGSHEQFF. CDR3 in DNA: TGTGCCAGCAGTGGGACTAGCGGGAGTCACGAGCAGTTCTTC.

The chain recombines TRBV15 with TRBJ2-5; perhaps TRBD2 as D (5 bases). Trimming removed 1 base from V and 2 bases from J, with 11 bases in between. The germline gives CDR1 LNHNV, CDR2 YYDKDF (reference sequence). This CDR3 contains 15 residues. The CDR3: CATSRVVTNQETQYF. CDR3 sequence (DNA): TGTGCCACCAGCAGAGTAGTGACTAATCAAGAGACCCAGTACTTC.

This clonotype turned up a few times. The chain uses TRBV7-9 and TRBJ1-1; D may be TRBD1 (5 bases). The CDR3 sequence is 15 residues long. V gave up 4 bases and J gave up 0 bases, with 12 bases separating them. The V gene's germline CDR1 is SEHNR and CDR2 FQNEAQ (reference sequence). The CDR3 here is CASSWGTRMNTEAFF. CDR3 coding DNA: TGTGCCAGCAGCTGGGGGACTCGAATGAACACTGAAGCTTTCTTT. Together with reference TRBV7-9 and TRBJ1-1, the CDR3 gives the full variable domain: DTGVSQNPRHKITKRGQNVTFRCDPISEHNRLYWYRQTLGQGPEFLTYFQNEAQLEKSRLLSDRFSAERPKGSFSTLEIQRTEQGDSAMYLCASSWGTRMNTEAFFGQGTRLTVV.

To note about this clonotype: One junction end does not reproduce the germline sequence, and a read error may be involved. This sequence joins TRBV25-1 and TRBJ1-2; 10 nucleotides match TRBD1. The CDR3 is 16 residues long. CDR1 MGHDK and CDR2 SYGVNS come from the germline V gene. CDR3 DNA sequence: TGTGCCCGCAGTGCCTCTGGGACAGGGGAATACTATGGCTACACCTTC. Protein sequence: CARSASGTGEYYGYTF.

This clonotype turned up a few times. The rearrangement joins TRBV7-2 to TRBJ2-1; TRBD1 agrees at 8 bases. V shed 4 bases, J shed 10 bases, and the junction held 3 bases outside the gene matches. The germline CDR1 and CDR2 sequences are SGHTA and FQGNSA. The CDR3 covers 12 residues. CDR3 sequence: CASSSRDREQFF. The CDR3 bases are TGTGCCAGCAGCTCAAGGGACAGGGAGCAGTTCTTC.

The rearrangement joins TRBV19 to TRBJ2-1, with TRBD2 identical over 7 bases. Germline V gene lookup returns CDR1 LNHDA and CDR2 SQIVND (reference sequence). This CDR3 has 14 residues. V lost 10 bases, J lost 0 bases, and 6 bases stayed unmatched. The CDR3 is CATGGGSSYNEQFF. The DNA of the CDR3 is TGTGCCACTGGAGGCGGGAGCTCCTACAATGAGCAGTTCTTC.

This clonotype came up a few times. This chain joins TRBV29-1 and TRBJ2-1; D remains unclear. Trimming shortened V by 5 bases and J by 7 bases, and 12 bases separated the two germline ends. Germline V gene data show CDR1 as SQVTM and CDR2 as ANQGSEA. This CDR3 is built from 12 residues. The CDR3 DNA reads TGCAGCGTTAATCGGGTGACGAATGAGCAGTTCTTC. Protein: CSVNRVTNEQFF.

The chain carries TRBV6-5 and TRBJ2-3; 7 bases agree with TRBD2. The J segment lost 6 bases and the V segment lost 6 bases, leaving 12 bases of the junction unmatched. Germline V gene data show CDR1 as MNHEY and CDR2 as SVGAGI. CDR3 length: 15 residues. The CDR3 DNA reads TGTGCCAGCAGCTTGGCTAGCGGAGTGGGGGATACGCAGTATTTT. Translation gives CASSLASGVGDTQYF.

The rearrangement links TRBV7-2 to TRBJ2-1; D gene uncertain. V lost 4 bases and J 13 bases, leaving 11 bases between the germline ends. Germline CDR1 and CDR2: SGHTA and FQGNSA. CDR3 length equals 11 residues. The CDR3 nucleotides read TGTGCCAGCAGCTACCTTCAGACCCAGTTCTTC. Translated, it gives CASSYLQTQFF.

V gene TRBV6-4 combines with J gene TRBJ2-7; 16 bases map to TRBD2. V trimming: 0 bases; J trimming: 7 bases; junction bases outside the gene matches: 18. This CDR3 is built from 21 residues. Germline CDR1 reads MRHNA; CDR2 reads SNTAGT. CDR3 coding DNA: TGTGCCAGCAGTGACTCGTCCGGGACTAGCGGGAGGGTAAGGGAAGCCAGGGAGCAGTACTTC. It codes for CASSDSSGTSGRVREAREQYF.

The chain has TRBV15 and TRBJ2-1; 8 positions agree with TRBD2. There are 16 residues in the CDR3. V was pared by 9 bases and J by 10 bases, with 20 bases of the junction left unmatched. Germline V gene data show CDR1 as LNHNV and CDR2 as YYDKDF (reference sequence). The CDR3 DNA reads TGTGCCACTGTGGATGCACGGGGCGGGAGGATACTCGAGCAGTTCTTC. This encodes CATVDARGGRILEQFF.

The gene calls are TRBV6-1 and TRBJ2-1; 11 bases map to TRBD2. The CDR3 has 15 amino acids. After removal of 5 bases from V and 5 bases from J, the junction contained 5 bases not matched to a gene. Germline CDR1 reads MNHNS; CDR2 reads SASEGT. The CDR3 sequence: CASSLILAGDNEQFF. CDR3 nucleotide sequence: TGTGCCAGCAGTCTCATACTAGCGGGAGACAATGAGCAGTTCTTC.